A selection of T cell receptor beta chains follows, all from one sample in a study of glioma-infiltrating T cells. TCRdb used MiXCR to reprocess the multiplex PCR reads, holding one entry per CDR3 protein. The repertoire consists of about 130,000 distinct CDR3 sequences, with more than 20% occurring once and the leading ten covering about a quarter. The sequencing sample was made of glioma tissue, nonneoplastic brain tissue, or PBMCs (not recorded which). The receptors here all came from a human donor with low-grade glioma or glioblastoma, undergoing nonglioma brain surgery, or in good health (not recorded which). The CDR3 runs from the conserved cysteine through the conserved F or W. The D gene is left open where the match is weak. The listing skips clone size in some rows; elsewhere it reads once, few, many or a size class.

clone_size j_call d_call v_call cdr3_nt cdr3_aa
few TRBJ1-5 - TRBV7-9 TGTGCCAGCAGCTTAGGGGTCGTGGGCAGTCAGCCCCAGCATTTT CASSLGVVGSQPQHF
- TRBJ1-2 - TRBV10-3 TGTGCCATCACCCATGGGTCAGGGGCCTATGGCTACACCTTC CAITHGSGAYGYTF
- TRBJ1-5 - TRBV4-1 TGCGCCAGCAGAGCCGACAGGTCCTACAATCAGCCCCAGCATTTT CASRADRSYNQPQHF
- TRBJ2-5 - TRBV4-1 TGCGCCAGCAGCTTGGAGGCCAGCCGCGGCATGGAGACCCAGTACTTC CASSLEASRGMETQYF
many TRBJ2-5 - TRBV24-1 TGTGCCACCAGTGATTTCCCAGGGGAGACCCAGTACTTC CATSDFPGETQYF
many TRBJ1-6 TRBD1 TRBV6-1 TGTGCCAGCACTCGGACAGGGGGCTTTTCACCCCTCCACTTT CASTRTGGFSPLHF
- TRBJ2-3 TRBD1 TRBV11-2 TGTGCCAGCAGCTTAGTTAGGACAGGACTTCCAGATACGCAGTATTTT CASSLVRTGLPDTQYF
few TRBJ2-2 - TRBV18 TGTGCCAGCTCACCATACCCGGGGGCGACCGGGGAGCTGTTTTTT CASSPYPGATGELFF
many TRBJ1-2 - TRBV6-6 TGTGCCAGCAGTTACGGGGGCAGGGGAGGAGGCTACACCTTC CASSYGGRGGGYTF
many TRBJ2-1 TRBD2 TRBV20-1 TGCAGTGCCCCGGGACTAGTCAATGAGCAGTTCTTC CSAPGLVNEQFF
many TRBJ1-1 - TRBV28 TGTGCCAGCAAAGTTTGGGGCGGGTGGGACACTGAAGCTTTCTTT CASKVWGGWDTEAFF
- TRBJ1-5 - TRBV2 TGTGCCAGCAGTGACACTACGACCGGTCCCCAGCATTTT CASSDTTTGPQHF
few TRBJ2-1 - TRBV20-1 TGCAGTGCTAGAGATCCGGGGATATCCTACAATGAGCAGTTCTTC CSARDPGISYNEQFF
- TRBJ1-6 TRBD1 TRBV4-1 TGCGCCAGCAGGACAGGGAGGGTATATAATTCACCCCTCCACTTT CASRTGRVYNSPLHF
- TRBJ2-3 - TRBV2 TGTGCCAGCAGGCGTTCCGGGGTAAAGTCAGATACGCAGTATTTT CASRRSGVKSDTQYF
many TRBJ1-1 - TRBV28 TGTGCCAGCAGTTTACGGGGCCTGAACACTGAAGCTTTCTTT CASSLRGLNTEAFF
many TRBJ1-1 TRBD1 TRBV28 TGTGCCAGCAGTCCCCTCAGGGGGGGGCTACGGAACACTGAAGCTTTCTTT CASSPLRGGLRNTEAFF
few TRBJ2-5 TRBD1 TRBV7-9 TGTGCCAGCAGCCTCGGGACAGTCAAGACGGAGACCCAGTACTTC CASSLGTVKTETQYF
- TRBJ1-5 TRBD1 TRBV2 TGTGCCAGCGGACAGGAATTATTCCAGCCCCAGCATTTT CASGQELFQPQHF
few TRBJ2-1 TRBD2 TRBV5-4 TGTGCCAGCACCTGGGGGGGTAAATCCTACAATGAGCAGTTCTTC CASTWGGKSYNEQFF
few TRBJ1-1 - TRBV7-3 TGTGCCAGCAGCTTAACCCCGGCAACCAATGAAGCTTTCTTT CASSLTPATNEAFF
- TRBJ1-2 - TRBV7-9 TGTGCCAGCAGCGTAGGCAGGTCTTATGGCTACACCTTC CASSVGRSYGYTF
many TRBJ2-3 - TRBV6-1 TGTGCCAGCAGTGCTCTAGGGACCCGTCATAGCACAGATACGCAGTATTTT CASSALGTRHSTDTQYF
- TRBJ2-5 - TRBV7-2 TGTGCCAGCAGCTCTCCGGGACTAGAGACCCAGTACTTC CASSSPGLETQYF
few TRBJ2-5 - TRBV24-1 TGTGCCACCAGTGCTCAAGGATTTGATGAGACCCAGTACTTC CATSAQGFDETQYF
many TRBJ2-1 TRBD2 TRBV11-2 TGTGCCAGCAGTTTACTAGCGGGGGGTATAAATGAGCAGTTCTTC CASSLLAGGINEQFF
- TRBJ2-1 TRBD1 TRBV7-2 TGTGCCAGCAGCTTAGATGGGGACAGGGGGGACAATGAGCAGTTCTTC CASSLDGDRGDNEQFF
few TRBJ1-2 - TRBV7-2 TGTGCCAGCAGCTTAGATTCCCGCTATGGCTACACCTTC CASSLDSRYGYTF
many TRBJ1-1 TRBD1 TRBV7-2 TGTGCCAGCAGCACCGGACAGGGAATGGGCACTGAAGCTTTCTTT CASSTGQGMGTEAFF
- TRBJ2-3 TRBD2 TRBV28 TGTGCCAGCAGTCAAACTAGCGCCACAGATACGCAGTATTTT CASSQTSATDTQYF
many TRBJ2-3 TRBD2 TRBV15 TGTGCCACCTCTTTGACTAGCGGGGTTACAGATACGCAGTATTTT CATSLTSGVTDTQYF
- TRBJ1-5 TRBD1 TRBV7-9 TGTGCCAGCAGCTTGGGTAGGGGGCATCTTAGCAATCAGCCCCAGCATTTT CASSLGRGHLSNQPQHF
many TRBJ1-1 TRBD1 TRBV24-1 TGTGCCACCAGTGATCCTATGGACAGGGACGAAGCTTTCTTT CATSDPMDRDEAFF
few TRBJ2-3 TRBD2 TRBV2 TGTGCCAGCAGTGATATAAGCGGGGGGCGCACAGATACGCAGTATTTT CASSDISGGRTDTQYF
- TRBJ1-6 - TRBV20-1 TGCAGTGCATTCAGGGGCCACTTTGTCTCACTCCTCCACTTT CSAFRGHFVSLLHF
many TRBJ2-3 - TRBV7-2 TGTGCCAGCAGCTTAGCTCAACCTAGCGTCACAGATACGCAGTATTTT CASSLAQPSVTDTQYF
- TRBJ2-3 - TRBV5-1 TGCGCCAGCAGCTTGGCCAAGCGAAACACAGATACGCAGTATTTT CASSLAKRNTDTQYF
- TRBJ2-4 - TRBV5-1 TGCGCCAGCAGCTCACCTCCGGGGCACAGGCACTTC CASSSPPGHRHF
few TRBJ1-3 TRBD1 TRBV7-2 TGTGCCAGCAGCCCCGGGACAGTCTCTGGAAACACCATATATTTT CASSPGTVSGNTIYF
- TRBJ1-1 - TRBV7-9 TGTGCCAGCAGCCTCGGTATTACTGAAGCTTTCTTT CASSLGITEAFF
few TRBJ2-2 - TRBV7-3 TGTGCCAGCAGTTCCGCAGGGGCCGGGGAGCTGTTTTTT CASSSAGAGELFF
- TRBJ2-5 - TRBV6-1 TGTGCCAGCAGTACAGGGACAAGGGAAGAGACCCAGTACTTC CASSTGTREETQYF
- TRBJ1-1 TRBD1 TRBV20-1 TGCAGTGCTAGACCGACAGGGGATGGAGCTTTCTTT CSARPTGDGAFF
- TRBJ2-5 TRBD1 TRBV20-1 TGCAGTGCTCCGATTCGCGGACAGGGGGGGGAGACCCAGTACTTC CSAPIRGQGGETQYF
few TRBJ2-5 - TRBV7-9 TGTGCCAGCGCTGCGCTGGGGACCAGAGAGACCCAGTACTTC CASAALGTRETQYF
few TRBJ1-1 TRBD1 TRBV6-4 TGTGCCAGCAGGGACAGGGCGGGTACTGAAGCTTTCTTT CASRDRAGTEAFF
few TRBJ2-1 TRBD2 TRBV29-1 TGCAGCACACGACTAGCGGGGGGGGGGAATGAGCAGTTCTTC CSTRLAGGGNEQFF
many TRBJ1-1 - TRBV25-1 TGTGCCAGCAGTGATGGGCAGGGCGGCACTGAAGCTTTCTTT CASSDGQGGTEAFF
few TRBJ2-5 - TRBV12-5 TGTGCTAGTGCCGAGGACCGGTCGGGGACCCAGTACTTC CASAEDRSGTQYF
many TRBJ2-3 - TRBV15 TGTGCCACCAGCAGGGAACCAGGGGACACAGATACGCAGTATTTT CATSREPGDTDTQYF
few TRBJ2-1 TRBD1 TRBV5-1 TGCGCCAGCAGCTTGGGGACAGGGGGGGATGAGCAGTTCTTC CASSLGTGGDEQFF
- TRBJ1-2 - TRBV7-9 TGTGCCAGCAGCCCTTTTGCTAAGGGCCTCTATGGCTACACCTTC CASSPFAKGLYGYTF
few TRBJ2-1 TRBD1 TRBV28 TGTGCCAGCACCGTGGACAGGGTAGGTAGGACCACATTCTTC CASTVDRVGRTTFF
- TRBJ1-1 TRBD1 TRBV19 TGTGCCAGTAGTAGCATGGGACAGGTGAACACTGAAGCTTTCTTT CASSSMGQVNTEAFF